This T cell receptor beta chain was sequenced during a study of shared clonotypes between healthy human individuals. The germline gives CDR1 ENHRY, CDR2 SYGVKD. The CDR3 is 14 amino acids. Trimming stripped 6 bases from V and 0 bases from J, with 11 bases between. At deep level, the assay was performed. Over several immunoSEQ plates, each subset's genomic DNA was distributed in even portions. Roughly 200 ng DNA, approximately 30,000 T cell genomes, went into each sorted-subset replicate PCR. This table comes from immunoSEQ multiplex PCR, and its TCRdb copy is limited to in-frame clones, with some not included. The sample contains about 2.3 million clones, approximately 95% of which appear only once.

This TCR derives from a man younger than 35 in good health. Some clones in this sample may be carry-over from other donors' samples. Material: naive CD4+ T cells from PBMCs. Subset described: CD45RA+ positively selected. The V and J genes are TRBV10-3 and TRBJ1-1; D uncertain. Written as DNA, the CDR3 is TGTGCCATCAGGCTGGGGTCGGTGAACACTGAAGCTTTCTTT. Its translation is CAIRLGSVNTEAFF.